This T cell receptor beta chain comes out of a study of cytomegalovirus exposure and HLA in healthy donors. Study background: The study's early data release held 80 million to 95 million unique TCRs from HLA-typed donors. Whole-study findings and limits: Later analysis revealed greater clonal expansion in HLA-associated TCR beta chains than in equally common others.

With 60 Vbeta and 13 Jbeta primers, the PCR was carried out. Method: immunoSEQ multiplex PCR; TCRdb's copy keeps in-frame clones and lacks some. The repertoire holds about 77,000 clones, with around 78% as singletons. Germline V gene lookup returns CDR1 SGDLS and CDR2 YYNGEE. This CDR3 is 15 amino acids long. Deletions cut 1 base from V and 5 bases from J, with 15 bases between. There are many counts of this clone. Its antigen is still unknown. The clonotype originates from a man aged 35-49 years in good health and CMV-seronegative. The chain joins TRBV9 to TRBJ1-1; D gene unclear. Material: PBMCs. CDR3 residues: CASSVLPGMGTEAFF. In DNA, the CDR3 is TGTGCCAGCAGCGTATTACCCGGGATGGGGACTGAAGCTTTCTTT. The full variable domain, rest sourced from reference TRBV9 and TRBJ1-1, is DSGVTQTPKHLITATGQRVTLRCSPRSGDLSVYWYQQSLDQGLQFLIQYYNGEERAKGNILERFSAQQFPDLHSELNLSSLELGDSALYFCASSVLPGMGTEAFFGQGTRLTVV.